The 10 T cell receptor beta chains in this list originate from one sample, sequenced in a study of identical twins. TCRdb fed the 5' RACE reads into MiXCR, producing one record per CDR3 protein. This sample carries approximately 260,000 distinct CDR3 sequences, around 8.8% of them seen once, and the ten largest clones take 2.5% to 3.5%. The same sample was also studied in work on yellow fever vaccine responses in identical twins.

Sequencing was performed on CD8+ T cells sorted from blood. Receptors were obtained from a woman younger than 30 in good health.

This clonotype has only a few counts. This sequence joins TRBV6-1 and TRBJ1-1; 7 positions agree with TRBD1. This CDR3 has 15 amino acids. The junction had 12 bases not matched to a gene; V was cut back by 5 bases and J by 6 bases. Germline assignment: CDR1 MNHNS and CDR2 SASEGT. The CDR3 DNA reads as TGTGCCAGCAGTACCTACCCCGGTGGGACAGCTGAAGCTTTCTTT. Its translation is CASSTYPGGTAEAFF.

This clonotype was detected a few times. This sequence joins TRBV20-1 and TRBJ2-1; possible D gene TRBD2, 7 bases. The V end lost 4 bases, the J end lost 3 bases, and 19 bases lay between the germline ends. This CDR3 spans 16 amino acids. Germline values: CDR1 DFQATT, CDR2 SNEGSKA (reference sequence). This CDR3 is CSAKEGGPLVYNEQFF. The CDR3 bases are TGCAGTGCTAAGGAGGGGGGGCCGCTTGTCTACAATGAGCAGTTCTTC.

This chain links TRBV14 with TRBJ2-5, with TRBD2 matching over 10 bases. The CDR3 is 15 amino acids. Losses at the gene ends were 0 bases for V and 4 bases for J; bases not matched to a gene: 2. Germline V gene lookup returns CDR1 SGHDN and CDR2 FVKESK. Here the CDR3 reads CASSQEEREGETQYF. The DNA of the CDR3 is TGTGCCAGCAGCCAAGAAGAGCGGGAGGGAGAGACCCAGTACTTC.

The chain is built from TRBV5-6 and TRBJ2-3, with D perhaps matching TRBD1 (6 bases). The CDR3 spans 15 residues. CDR1 SGHDT and CDR2 YYEEEE come from the germline V gene. Trimming took off 2 bases at V and 6 bases at J, with 16 bases between the two ends. CDR3 sequence (DNA): TGTGCCAGCAGCTTAATCAGGGGAATCGGCGATACGCAGTATTTT. This gives the protein CASSLIRGIGDTQYF.

The chain combines TRBV7-8 with TRBJ1-2; D is ambiguous. The germline V and J ends were trimmed by 5 bases and 4 bases, with 17 bases remaining between them. Germline loops: CDR1 SGHVS, CDR2 FQNEAQ. CDR3 size: 15 residues. CDR3 DNA sequence: TGTGCCAGCAGCCCTCGCGATAAGGACCTCTATGGCTACACCTTC. Translated, it gives CASSPRDKDLYGYTF.

This clonotype has just a few counts. The chain recombines TRBV4-2 with TRBJ2-7; D might be TRBD1 (6 bases). CDR3 length: 16 residues. V gave up 0 bases and J gave up 5 bases, with 17 bases separating them. Germline V CDR1 and CDR2: LGHNA, YNFKEQ. The CDR3 nucleotides are TGTGCCAGCAGCCAAGAGTCCACAGGGATTAAGGACGAGCAGTACTTC. Translated, it gives CASSQESTGIKDEQYF.

This rearrangement joins TRBV4-1 to TRBJ2-5; 7 bases are a match to TRBD1. The ends lost 5 bases at V and 3 bases at J; junction bases unmatched: 9. The germline gives CDR1 MGHRA, CDR2 YSYEKL. This CDR3 is 15 amino acids long. CDR3 bases: TGCGCCAGCAGCACCAGGACAGGCCGGGAAGAGACCCAGTACTTC. This codes for CASSTRTGREETQYF.

This clonotype appeared many times. The J gene is TRBJ1-1, the V gene TRBV20-1; D is uncertain. This CDR3 is 14 amino acids long. The V gene lost 0 bases and the J gene lost 5 bases, with 13 bases spanning the gap. Per the germline V gene, CDR1 is DFQATT and CDR2 is SNEGSKA (reference sequence). CDR3 sequence (DNA): TGCAGTGCTAGAGATTCCGAGTCGTATACTGAAGCTTTCTTT. Protein sequence: CSARDSESYTEAFF.

This clonotype showed up many times. The chain has TRBV28 and TRBJ2-7; 12 nucleotides agree with TRBD1. V gave up 4 bases and J gave up 2 bases; unmatched junction bases: 3. CDR3 length equals 15 residues. CDR1 is MDHEN, CDR2 SYDVKM, per germline. The CDR3 loop reads CASSSGQGATYEQYF. DNA for the CDR3: TGTGCCAGCAGTTCGGGACAGGGGGCCACCTACGAGCAGTACTTC. Based on the CDR3 plus reference TRBV28 and TRBJ2-7, the full variable domain is DVKVTQSSRYLVKRTGEKVFLECVQDMDHENMFWYRQDPGLGLRLIYFSYDVKMKEKGDIPEGYSVSREKKERFSLILESASTNQTSMYLCASSSGQGATYEQYFGPGTRLTVT.

The chain employs TRBV6-2 or TRBV6-3 and TRBJ2-7; no clear D. Germline loops: CDR1 MNHEY, CDR2 SVGEGT. V was clipped by 0 bases and J by 2 bases, with 8 bases between them. The CDR3 has 14 residues. CDR3 residues: CASSYSDRTYEQYF. CDR3 coding DNA: TGTGCCAGCAGTTACTCAGATCGTACCTACGAGCAGTACTTC.